This T cell receptor (beta chain) was identified in a study of early T cells in non-severe SARS-CoV-2 infection. As for the study in general: Sequenced material consisted of bulk RNA (from unsorted whole blood), and chains were unpaired. Regarding the study as a whole: Anti-spike CD8 responses were favored in VDJdb matching, and private and CD4 specificities were missed.

This clonotype was seen at least ten times. Its antigen is unknown. This CDR3 spans 14 amino acids. With 7 bases clipped from V and 7 bases from J, the junction kept 13 bases outside the gene matches. Per germline, CDR1 SGHVS and CDR2 FNYEAQ. TCRdb reanalysed the 5' RACE reads using MiXCR and keeps one entry per CDR3 protein. The sample records 55,000 to 85,000 distinct CDR3 sequences, more than 8.5% being singletons. The TCR comes from an adult who was a healthcare worker with PCR-confirmed SARS-CoV-2 infection or an uninfected control (not recorded which). The sequencing used whole blood, collected at baseline. The chain joins TRBV7-6 to TRBJ2-7; the match to TRBD1 covers 7 bases. The CDR3 region is CASTPLRQGGEQYF. CDR3 DNA sequence: TGTGCCAGCACCCCCCTTCGACAGGGTGGGGAGCAGTACTTC.